This T cell receptor (beta chain) was profiled in a study of cytomegalovirus exposure and HLA in healthy donors. Study details: An analysis done earlier identified around 100 million unique TCR beta sequences from about 179 million T cells. The study, taken as a whole, reports: Earlier analysis yielded a pattern in which most TCR beta V segments were productive about 87% or about 30% of the time.

The donors gave bone marrow, and they were healthy. Turning to this clone: Its matching antigen is unknown. Other DNA variants within this sample encode the same CDR3.

The germline V gene has CDR1 MNHEY and CDR2 SMNVEV (reference sequence). This CDR3 region has 15 residues. V lost 5 bases to trimming and J lost 0 bases; unmatched junction nucleotides: 6. 60 Vbeta and 13 Jbeta primers were used in PCR. This table comes from immunoSEQ multiplex PCR, and its TCRdb copy is limited to in-frame clones, with some not included. The sample shows around 150,000 clones, 75% to 90% of them seen only once. The sequence was collected from a man in his forties or fifties in good health and CMV-seronegative. The chain couples TRBV27 to TRBJ2-7; 8 bases agree with TRBD1. The sample consisted of PBMCs. The CDR3 DNA reads TGTGCCAGCAGTCGGACAGGGAGGAACTCCTACGAGCAGTACTTC. As protein: CASSRTGRNSYEQYF.